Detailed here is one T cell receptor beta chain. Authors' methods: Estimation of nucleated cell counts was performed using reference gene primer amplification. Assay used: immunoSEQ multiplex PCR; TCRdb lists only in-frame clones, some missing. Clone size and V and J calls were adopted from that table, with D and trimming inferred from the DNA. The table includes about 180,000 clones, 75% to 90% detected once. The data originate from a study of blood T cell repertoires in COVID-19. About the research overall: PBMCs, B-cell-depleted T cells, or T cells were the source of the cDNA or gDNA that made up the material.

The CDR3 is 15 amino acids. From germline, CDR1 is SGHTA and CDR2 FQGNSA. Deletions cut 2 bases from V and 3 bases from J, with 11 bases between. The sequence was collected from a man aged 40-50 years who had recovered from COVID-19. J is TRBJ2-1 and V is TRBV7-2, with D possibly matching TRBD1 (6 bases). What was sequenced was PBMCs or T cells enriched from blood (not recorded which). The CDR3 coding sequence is TGTGCCAGCAGCTTAAACACAGGGATCTACAATGAGCAGTTCTTC. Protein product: CASSLNTGIYNEQFF.